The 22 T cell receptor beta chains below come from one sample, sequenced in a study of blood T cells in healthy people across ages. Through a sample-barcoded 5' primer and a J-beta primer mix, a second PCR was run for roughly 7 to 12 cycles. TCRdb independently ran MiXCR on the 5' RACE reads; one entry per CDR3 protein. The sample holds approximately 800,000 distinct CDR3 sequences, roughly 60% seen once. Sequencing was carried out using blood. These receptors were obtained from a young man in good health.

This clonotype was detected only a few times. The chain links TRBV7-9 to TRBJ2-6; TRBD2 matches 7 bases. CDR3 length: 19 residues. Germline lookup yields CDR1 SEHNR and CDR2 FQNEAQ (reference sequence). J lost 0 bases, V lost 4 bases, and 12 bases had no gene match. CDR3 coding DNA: TGTGCCAGCAGCTCGTGGGGAGGGAACCCTCCCTCTGGGGCCAACGTCCTGACTTTC. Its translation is CASSSWGGNPPSGANVLTF.

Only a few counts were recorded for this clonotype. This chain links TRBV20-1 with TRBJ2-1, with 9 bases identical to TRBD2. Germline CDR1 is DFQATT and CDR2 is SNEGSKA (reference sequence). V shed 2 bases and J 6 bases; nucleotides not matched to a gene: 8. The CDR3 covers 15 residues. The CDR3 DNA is TGCAGTGCTAGACATCTGCGCGGGGGGGTCAATGAGCAGTTCTTC. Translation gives CSARHLRGGVNEQFF.

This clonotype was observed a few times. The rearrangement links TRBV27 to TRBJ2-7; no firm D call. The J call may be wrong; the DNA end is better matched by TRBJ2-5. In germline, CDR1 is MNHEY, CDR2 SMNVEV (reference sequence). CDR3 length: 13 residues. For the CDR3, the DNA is TGTGCCAGCAGTTCCTCTCTACAAGAGACCCAGTACTTC. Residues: CASSSSLQETQYF.

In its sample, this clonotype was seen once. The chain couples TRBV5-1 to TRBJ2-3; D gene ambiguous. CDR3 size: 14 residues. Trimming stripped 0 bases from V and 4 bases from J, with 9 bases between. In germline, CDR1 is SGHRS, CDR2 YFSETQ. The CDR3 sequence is CASSLEGNADTQYF. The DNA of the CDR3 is TGCGCCAGCAGCTTGGAGGGCAATGCAGATACGCAGTATTTT.

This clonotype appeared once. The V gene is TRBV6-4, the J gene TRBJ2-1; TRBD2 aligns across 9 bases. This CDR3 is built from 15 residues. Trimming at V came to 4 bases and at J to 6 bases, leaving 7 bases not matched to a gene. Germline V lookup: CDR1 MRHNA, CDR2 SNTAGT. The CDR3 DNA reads TGTGCCAGCAGTGTGCTAGCGGGACCTGGCAATGAGCAGTTCTTC. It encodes CASSVLAGPGNEQFF.

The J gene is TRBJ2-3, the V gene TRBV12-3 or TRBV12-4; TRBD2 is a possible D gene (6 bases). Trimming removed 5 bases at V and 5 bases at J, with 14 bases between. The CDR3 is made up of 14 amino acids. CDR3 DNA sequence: TGTGCCAGCAGTCGACTAGTTGGGGGAGATACGCAGTATTTT. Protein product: CASSRLVGGDTQYF.

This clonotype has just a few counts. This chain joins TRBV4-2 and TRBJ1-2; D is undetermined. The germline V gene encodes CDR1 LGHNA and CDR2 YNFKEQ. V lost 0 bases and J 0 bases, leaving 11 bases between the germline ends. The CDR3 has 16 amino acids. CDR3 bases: TGTGCCAGCAGCCAAGATCTTAAAGCAGCTAACTATGGCTACACCTTC. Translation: CASSQDLKAANYGYTF.

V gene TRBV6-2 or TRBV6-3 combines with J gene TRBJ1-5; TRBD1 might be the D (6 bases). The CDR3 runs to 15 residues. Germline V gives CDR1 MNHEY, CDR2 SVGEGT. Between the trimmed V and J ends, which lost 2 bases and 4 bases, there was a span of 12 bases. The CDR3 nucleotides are TGTGCCAGCAGTTACGGACGGGGGCCGAATCAGCCCCAGCATTTT. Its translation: CASSYGRGPNQPQHF.

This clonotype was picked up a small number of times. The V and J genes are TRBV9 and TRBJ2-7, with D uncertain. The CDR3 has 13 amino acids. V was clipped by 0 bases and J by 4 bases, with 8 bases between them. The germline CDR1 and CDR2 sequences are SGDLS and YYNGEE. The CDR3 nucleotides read TGTGCCAGCAGCGTAGATTTGGGGTACGAGCAGTACTTC. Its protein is CASSVDLGYEQYF.

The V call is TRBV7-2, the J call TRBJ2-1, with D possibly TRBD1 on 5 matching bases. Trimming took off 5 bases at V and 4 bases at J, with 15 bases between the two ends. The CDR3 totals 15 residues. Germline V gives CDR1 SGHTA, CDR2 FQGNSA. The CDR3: CASSLSTAGYNEQFF. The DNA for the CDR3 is TGTGCCAGCAGCCTCTCGACAGCAGGGTACAATGAGCAGTTCTTC. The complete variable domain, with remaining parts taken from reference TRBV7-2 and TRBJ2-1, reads GAGVSQSPSNKVTEKGKDVELRCDPISGHTALYWYRQSLGQGLEFLIYFQGNSAPDKSGLPSDRFSAERTGGSVSTLTIQRTQQEDSAVYLCASSLSTAGYNEQFFGPGTRLTVL.

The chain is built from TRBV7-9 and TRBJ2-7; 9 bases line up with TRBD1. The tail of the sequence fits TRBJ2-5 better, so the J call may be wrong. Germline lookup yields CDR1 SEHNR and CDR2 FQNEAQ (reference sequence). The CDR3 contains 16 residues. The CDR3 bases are TGTGCCAGCAGCATCACGGGACAGGGAAGGGGGGAGACCCAGTACTTC. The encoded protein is CASSITGQGRGETQYF.

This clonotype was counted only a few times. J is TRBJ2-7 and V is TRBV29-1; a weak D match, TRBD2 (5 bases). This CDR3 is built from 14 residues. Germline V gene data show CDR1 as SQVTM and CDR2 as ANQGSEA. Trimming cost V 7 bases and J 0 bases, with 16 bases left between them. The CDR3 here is CSAEEEGGSYEQYF. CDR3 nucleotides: TGCAGCGCAGAGGAAGAGGGTGGCTCCTACGAGCAGTACTTC.

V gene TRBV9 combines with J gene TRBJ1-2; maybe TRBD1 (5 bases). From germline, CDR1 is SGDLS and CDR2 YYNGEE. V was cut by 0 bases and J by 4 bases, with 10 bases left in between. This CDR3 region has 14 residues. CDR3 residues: CASSVDHQGYGYTF. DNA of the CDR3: TGTGCCAGCAGCGTAGACCATCAGGGCTATGGCTACACCTTC.

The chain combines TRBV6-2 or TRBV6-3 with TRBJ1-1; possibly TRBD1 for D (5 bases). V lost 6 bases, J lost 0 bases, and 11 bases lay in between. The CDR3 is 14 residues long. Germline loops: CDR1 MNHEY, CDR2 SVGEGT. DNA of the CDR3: TGTGCCAGCAGATCCCGGGGGATGAACACTGAAGCTTTCTTT. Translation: CASRSRGMNTEAFF.

The chain's CDR3 is CASSALIGLTGANVLTF. Here the CDR3 DNA reads TGCGCCAGTAGCGCACTGATCGGGCTAACTGGGGCCAACGTCCTGACTTTC. The chain couples TRBV5-1 to TRBJ2-6, with D maybe TRBD2 (5 bases). The CDR3 contains 17 residues. CDR1 and CDR2 (germline): SGHRS, YFSETQ. V lost 8 bases and J lost 2, with 20 bases in between.

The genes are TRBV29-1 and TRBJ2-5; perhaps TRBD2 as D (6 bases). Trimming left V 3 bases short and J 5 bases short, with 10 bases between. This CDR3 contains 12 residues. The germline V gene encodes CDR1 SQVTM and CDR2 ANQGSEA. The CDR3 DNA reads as TGCAGCGTTGAGGCCAGCGGGGAGACCCAGTACTTC. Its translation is CSVEASGETQYF.

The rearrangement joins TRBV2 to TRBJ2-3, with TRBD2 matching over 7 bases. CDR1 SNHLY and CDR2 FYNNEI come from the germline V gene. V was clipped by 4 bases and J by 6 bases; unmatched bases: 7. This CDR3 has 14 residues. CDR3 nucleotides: TGTGCCAGCAGTGCAGGACTAGTTCCGGATACGCAGTATTTT. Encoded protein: CASSAGLVPDTQYF.

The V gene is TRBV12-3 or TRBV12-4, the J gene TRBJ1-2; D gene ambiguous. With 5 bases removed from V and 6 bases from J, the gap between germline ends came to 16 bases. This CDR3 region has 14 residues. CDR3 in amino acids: CASSPPVSVHGYTF. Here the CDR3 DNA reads TGTGCCAGCAGTCCACCGGTTTCCGTGCATGGCTACACCTTC.

The CDR3 DNA reads as TGCAGTGCTAGAAGGGGACAGTTGAATAGCAATCAGCCCCAGCATTTT. It encodes CSARRGQLNSNQPQHF. The chain is built from TRBV20-1 and TRBJ1-5, with 7 bases aligning to TRBD1. Germline CDR1 and CDR2: DFQATT and SNEGSKA (reference sequence). The junction had 7 bases not matched to a gene; V was cut back by 2 bases and J by 0 bases. The CDR3 is 16 amino acids.

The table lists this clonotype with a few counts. The CDR3, as DNA: TGCGCCAGCAGCTTCGAGCGTCACAATGAGCAGTTCTTC. Residues: CASSFERHNEQFF. The rearrangement links TRBV5-1 to TRBJ2-1; no clear D. CDR1 and CDR2 from the germline V gene are SGHRS and YFSETQ. The V gene lost 2 bases and the J gene lost 5 bases, with 8 bases spanning the gap. The CDR3 consists of 13 residues.

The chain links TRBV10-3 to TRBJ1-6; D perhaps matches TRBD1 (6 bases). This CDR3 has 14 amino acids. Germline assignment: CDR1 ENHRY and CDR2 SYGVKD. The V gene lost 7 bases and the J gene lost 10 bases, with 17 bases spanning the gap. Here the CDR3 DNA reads TGTGCCATCACCAAGACAGGAGCAAAGTCACCCCTCCACTTT. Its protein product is CAITKTGAKSPLHF.

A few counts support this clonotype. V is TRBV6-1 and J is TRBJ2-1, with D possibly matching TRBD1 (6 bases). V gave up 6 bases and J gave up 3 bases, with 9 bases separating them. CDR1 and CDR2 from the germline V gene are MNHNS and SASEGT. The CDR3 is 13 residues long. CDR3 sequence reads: CASRPTGYNEQFF. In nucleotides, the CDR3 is TGTGCCAGCAGACCGACAGGCTACAATGAGCAGTTCTTC.